This is a list of T cell receptor beta chains from one sample in a study of blood T cell repertoires in COVID-19. Repertoires were generated with immunoSEQ multiplex PCR, while TCRdb's copy carries only in-frame clones and drops some. In the table there are about 270,000 clones, about 87% of which are singletons. Sequenced: PBMCs or T cells enriched from blood (not recorded which). These receptor sequences come from a woman younger than 45 with acute COVID-19. CDR3s include the opening cysteine and the closing phenylalanine or tryptophan. Fields, in order: V gene, D gene, clone size, J gene, CDR3 protein, CDR3 DNA. D genes are given only for firm matches. Clone size appears in some rows only: once, few, many, or a class for an expanded clone.

v_call: TRBV5-1; d_call: TRBD2; clone_size: -; j_call: TRBJ2-2; cdr3_aa: CASSSTSLYTGELFF; cdr3_nt: TGCGCCAGCAGCTCGACTAGCCTGTACACCGGGGAGCTGTTTTTT
v_call: TRBV4-2; d_call: TRBD2; clone_size: -; j_call: TRBJ2-2; cdr3_aa: CASSRGTSGLLSNTGELFF; cdr3_nt: TGTGCCAGCAGCCGCGGGACTAGCGGGCTATTATCGAACACCGGGGAGCTGTTTTTT
v_call: TRBV28; d_call: TRBD1; clone_size: once; j_call: TRBJ1-5; cdr3_aa: CASSSPGGGNQPQHF; cdr3_nt: TGTGCCAGCAGTTCTCCAGGGGGAGGCAATCAGCCCCAGCATTTT
v_call: TRBV6-2/TRBV6-3; d_call: TRBD2; clone_size: -; j_call: TRBJ2-1; cdr3_aa: CASSIAGGPDEQFF; cdr3_nt: TGTGCCAGCAGTATAGCGGGAGGGCCGGATGAGCAGTTCTTC
v_call: TRBV28; d_call: -; clone_size: -; j_call: TRBJ2-7; cdr3_aa: CASSGSTLIHSYEQYF; cdr3_nt: TGTGCCAGCTCAGGGTCTACCCTGATCCACTCCTACGAGCAGTACTTC
v_call: TRBV10-2; d_call: -; clone_size: -; j_call: TRBJ1-4; cdr3_aa: CASSVISGTTNEKLFF; cdr3_nt: TGCGCCAGCAGTGTCATTTCGGGTACAACTAATGAAAAACTGTTTTTT
v_call: TRBV7-9; d_call: -; clone_size: -; j_call: TRBJ2-3; cdr3_aa: CASRQPGSDTQYF; cdr3_nt: TGTGCCAGCAGACAGCCCGGCTCAGATACGCAGTATTTT
v_call: TRBV11-2; d_call: TRBD2; clone_size: few; j_call: TRBJ2-7; cdr3_aa: CASSFPSSGATLEQYF; cdr3_nt: TGTGCCAGCAGCTTCCCATCTAGCGGCGCGACTCTGGAGCAGTACTTC
v_call: TRBV12-3/TRBV12-4; d_call: -; clone_size: -; j_call: TRBJ2-2; cdr3_aa: CASKQSNTGELFF; cdr3_nt: TGTGCCAGCAAACAGTCGAACACCGGGGAGCTGTTTTTT
v_call: TRBV19; d_call: TRBD2; clone_size: -; j_call: TRBJ2-1; cdr3_aa: CASSIASSGNYNEQFF; cdr3_nt: TGTGCCAGTAGTATAGCTAGTAGCGGGAACTACAATGAGCAGTTCTTC
v_call: TRBV19; d_call: TRBD2; clone_size: -; j_call: TRBJ2-3; cdr3_aa: CASSIVAGKSTDTQYF; cdr3_nt: TGTGCCAGTAGTATAGTAGCGGGAAAGAGCACAGATACGCAGTATTTT
v_call: TRBV12-3/TRBV12-4; d_call: -; clone_size: -; j_call: TRBJ1-3; cdr3_aa: CASIPGFGNTIYF; cdr3_nt: TGTGCCAGCATACCAGGATTCGGAAACACCATATATTTT
v_call: TRBV29-1; d_call: TRBD1; clone_size: -; j_call: TRBJ1-1; cdr3_aa: CSAGDRLNTEAFF; cdr3_nt: TGCAGCGCCGGGGACAGATTGAACACTGAAGCTTTCTTT
v_call: TRBV20-1; d_call: -; clone_size: -; j_call: TRBJ2-1; cdr3_aa: CSARDLYEQFF; cdr3_nt: TGCAGTGCTAGAGATCTTTATGAGCAGTTCTTC
v_call: TRBV6-1; d_call: -; clone_size: -; j_call: TRBJ1-4; cdr3_aa: CASSEIAGVSNEKLFF; cdr3_nt: TGTGCCAGCAGTGAAATCGCGGGTGTTTCTAATGAAAAACTGTTTTTT
v_call: TRBV6-4; d_call: TRBD2; clone_size: -; j_call: TRBJ2-7; cdr3_aa: CASSEAAGPYEQYF; cdr3_nt: TGTGCCAGCAGTGAAGCAGCGGGACCCTACGAGCAGTACTTC
v_call: TRBV9; d_call: -; clone_size: -; j_call: TRBJ2-7; cdr3_aa: CASSVGALNPYEQYF; cdr3_nt: TGTGCCAGCAGCGTAGGGGCGCTGAACCCCTACGAGCAGTACTTC
v_call: TRBV11-1; d_call: -; clone_size: -; j_call: TRBJ1-1; cdr3_aa: CASSLGGEGTEAFF; cdr3_nt: TGTGCCAGCAGCTTGGGAGGGGAGGGCACTGAAGCTTTCTTT
v_call: TRBV19; d_call: TRBD1; clone_size: -; j_call: TRBJ2-1; cdr3_aa: CASSRDRDVSSYNEQFF; cdr3_nt: TGTGCCAGTAGCAGAGACAGGGACGTCAGCTCCTACAATGAGCAGTTCTTC
v_call: TRBV19; d_call: TRBD2; clone_size: -; j_call: TRBJ2-3; cdr3_aa: CASSIFGGSGASTDTQYF; cdr3_nt: TGTGCCAGTAGTATATTTGGTGGTAGCGGGGCCAGCACAGATACGCAGTATTTT
v_call: TRBV27; d_call: -; clone_size: -; j_call: TRBJ2-1; cdr3_aa: CASSSTPELSNEQFF; cdr3_nt: TGTGCCAGCAGTTCCACCCCAGAATTGTCCAATGAGCAGTTCTTC
v_call: TRBV28; d_call: -; clone_size: -; j_call: TRBJ1-2; cdr3_aa: CASSFSGNNYGYTF; cdr3_nt: TGTGCCAGCAGTTTTTCCGGGAACAACTATGGCTACACCTTC
v_call: TRBV13; d_call: -; clone_size: once; j_call: TRBJ1-2; cdr3_aa: CASSTAGGWPNYGYTF; cdr3_nt: TGTGCCAGCAGCACTGCCGGGGGTTGGCCTAACTATGGCTACACCTTC
v_call: TRBV10-2; d_call: -; clone_size: -; j_call: TRBJ2-7; cdr3_aa: CASSEWTPSSSYEQYF; cdr3_nt: TGCGCCAGCAGTGAGTGGACTCCTTCTAGCTCCTACGAGCAGTACTTC
v_call: TRBV28; d_call: TRBD2; clone_size: -; j_call: TRBJ2-7; cdr3_aa: CASSEVPLAGGTYEQYF; cdr3_nt: TGTGCCAGCAGTGAAGTCCCACTAGCGGGAGGGACATACGAGCAGTACTTC
v_call: TRBV3-1/TRBV3-2; d_call: TRBD2; clone_size: -; j_call: TRBJ2-1; cdr3_aa: CASSQDQYPSGSGRGNEQFF; cdr3_nt: TGTGCCAGCAGCCAAGATCAGTATCCTAGCGGGAGTGGACGTGGTAATGAGCAGTTCTTC
v_call: TRBV7-2; d_call: TRBD1; clone_size: -; j_call: TRBJ1-4; cdr3_aa: CASSFGQANEKLFF; cdr3_nt: TGTGCCAGCAGCTTCGGACAGGCTAATGAAAAACTGTTTTTT
v_call: TRBV27; d_call: -; clone_size: -; j_call: TRBJ2-1; cdr3_aa: CASSLSELLAKSEQFF; cdr3_nt: TGTGCCAGCAGTTTATCCGAGTTGTTAGCCAAATCTGAGCAGTTCTTC
v_call: TRBV10-3; d_call: TRBD1; clone_size: -; j_call: TRBJ2-1; cdr3_aa: CATTGTGLHEQFF; cdr3_nt: TGTGCCACCACGGGGACAGGGTTGCATGAGCAGTTCTTC
v_call: TRBV28; d_call: -; clone_size: -; j_call: TRBJ2-3; cdr3_aa: CASSFTSGTDTQYF; cdr3_nt: TGTGCCAGCAGTTTTACCAGCGGCACAGATACGCAGTATTTT
v_call: TRBV29-1; d_call: -; clone_size: -; j_call: TRBJ2-7; cdr3_aa: CSVQDSGNYEQYF; cdr3_nt: TGCAGCGTTCAGGACAGCGGAAACTACGAGCAGTACTTC
v_call: TRBV6-1; d_call: TRBD2; clone_size: -; j_call: TRBJ2-3; cdr3_aa: CASSDRTSGRVDTQYF; cdr3_nt: TGTGCCAGCAGTGATAGGACTAGCGGGAGGGTAGATACGCAGTATTTT
v_call: TRBV12-3/TRBV12-4; d_call: -; clone_size: -; j_call: TRBJ1-2; cdr3_aa: CASSPTGLGGYTF; cdr3_nt: TGTGCCAGCAGTCCAACAGGGTTGGGGGGCTACACCTTC
v_call: TRBV6-5; d_call: -; clone_size: -; j_call: TRBJ2-7; cdr3_aa: CASGASWEQYF; cdr3_nt: TGTGCCAGCGGGGCCTCGTGGGAGCAGTACTTC
v_call: TRBV5-1; d_call: -; clone_size: -; j_call: TRBJ2-2; cdr3_aa: CASSPIQDTGELFF; cdr3_nt: TGCGCCAGCAGCCCTATCCAAGACACCGGGGAGCTGTTTTTT
v_call: TRBV6-1; d_call: TRBD2; clone_size: -; j_call: TRBJ2-3; cdr3_aa: CASRRTSGRWGTQYF; cdr3_nt: TGTGCCAGCAGACGGACTAGCGGGAGATGGGGTACGCAGTATTTT
v_call: TRBV24-1; d_call: -; clone_size: -; j_call: TRBJ2-7; cdr3_aa: CATRPSVGNEQYF; cdr3_nt: TGTGCCACCAGACCGTCCGTCGGGAACGAGCAGTACTTC
v_call: TRBV30; d_call: TRBD1; clone_size: -; j_call: TRBJ2-3; cdr3_aa: CAWSSPQGHTDTQYF; cdr3_nt: TGTGCCTGGAGCTCCCCACAGGGGCACACAGATACGCAGTATTTT
v_call: TRBV2; d_call: -; clone_size: -; j_call: TRBJ2-1; cdr3_aa: CASRKGGDLSYNEQFF; cdr3_nt: TGTGCCAGCAGGAAAGGGGGGGACCTCTCCTACAATGAGCAGTTCTTC
v_call: TRBV6-5; d_call: TRBD1; clone_size: -; j_call: TRBJ1-5; cdr3_aa: CASSKGQINQPQHF; cdr3_nt: TGTGCCAGCAGCAAGGGACAGATCAATCAGCCCCAGCATTTT
v_call: TRBV18; d_call: -; clone_size: -; j_call: TRBJ2-3; cdr3_aa: CASSPAPGTDTQYF; cdr3_nt: TGTGCCAGCTCACCAGCGCCGGGCACAGATACGCAGTATTTT
v_call: TRBV27; d_call: TRBD2; clone_size: -; j_call: TRBJ2-3; cdr3_aa: CASSPRLAASTDTQYF; cdr3_nt: TGTGCCAGCAGTCCCAGACTAGCAGCTAGCACAGATACGCAGTATTTT
v_call: TRBV6-5; d_call: TRBD2; clone_size: once; j_call: TRBJ2-7; cdr3_aa: CASRTSGIPYEQYF; cdr3_nt: TGTGCCAGCAGGACTAGCGGGATACCCTACGAGCAGTACTTC
v_call: TRBV15; d_call: TRBD1; clone_size: once; j_call: TRBJ2-2; cdr3_aa: CATSRTGGDRGGTGELFF; cdr3_nt: TGTGCCACCAGCAGAACCGGTGGAGACAGGGGCGGCACCGGGGAGCTGTTTTTT
v_call: TRBV19; d_call: -; clone_size: -; j_call: TRBJ2-1; cdr3_aa: CASSIGGGLGYEQFF; cdr3_nt: TGTGCCAGTAGTATAGGGGGAGGATTAGGCTATGAGCAGTTCTTC
v_call: TRBV3-1/TRBV3-2; d_call: -; clone_size: -; j_call: TRBJ1-6; cdr3_aa: CASSQDHGQRINSPLHF; cdr3_nt: TGTGCCAGCAGCCAAGATCATGGACAACGGATTAATTCACCCCTCCACTTT
v_call: TRBV4-3; d_call: -; clone_size: -; j_call: TRBJ1-3; cdr3_aa: CASSQDRQGLSGNTIYF; cdr3_nt: TGCGCCAGCAGCCAAGATCGTCAGGGGCTCTCTGGAAACACCATATATTTT
v_call: TRBV27; d_call: TRBD2; clone_size: once; j_call: TRBJ2-1; cdr3_aa: CASSHSGDSYNEQFF; cdr3_nt: TGTGCCAGCAGCCACAGCGGGGACTCCTACAATGAGCAGTTCTTC
v_call: TRBV10-2; d_call: -; clone_size: -; j_call: TRBJ2-1; cdr3_aa: CASSVPGTGISYNEQFF; cdr3_nt: TGCGCCAGCAGTGTCCCTGGAACGGGGATCTCCTACAATGAGCAGTTCTTC
v_call: TRBV10-1; d_call: TRBD2; clone_size: -; j_call: TRBJ2-3; cdr3_aa: CASSATSDNTDTQYF; cdr3_nt: TGCGCCAGCAGTGCCACTAGCGACAACACAGATACGCAGTATTTT
v_call: TRBV2; d_call: TRBD2; clone_size: -; j_call: TRBJ2-1; cdr3_aa: CASVTNLGGAVYNEQFF; cdr3_nt: TGTGCCAGCGTTACCAACCTCGGGGGGGCGGTCTACAATGAGCAGTTCTTC
v_call: TRBV6-5; d_call: -; clone_size: -; j_call: TRBJ1-4; cdr3_aa: CASSSDEKLFF; cdr3_nt: TGTGCCAGCAGTTCGGATGAAAAACTGTTTTTT
v_call: TRBV27; d_call: TRBD2; clone_size: -; j_call: TRBJ2-1; cdr3_aa: CASSFGRTNEQFF; cdr3_nt: TGTGCCAGCAGTTTCGGGAGGACGAATGAGCAGTTCTTC
v_call: TRBV4-1; d_call: -; clone_size: -; j_call: TRBJ1-6; cdr3_aa: CASSQAARFGSPLHF; cdr3_nt: TGCGCCAGCAGCCAAGCTGCTAGGTTTGGTTCACCCCTCCACTTT
v_call: TRBV19; d_call: TRBD2; clone_size: once; j_call: TRBJ2-3; cdr3_aa: CASSIEDGTSMYF; cdr3_nt: TGTGCCAGTAGTATAGAGGACGGGACTAGTATGTATTTT
v_call: TRBV19; d_call: -; clone_size: -; j_call: TRBJ2-1; cdr3_aa: CASRGRGFDEQFF; cdr3_nt: TGTGCCAGTAGGGGGAGGGGGTTCGATGAGCAGTTCTTC
v_call: TRBV28; d_call: -; clone_size: -; j_call: TRBJ1-6; cdr3_aa: CASNSQGVGSPLHF; cdr3_nt: TGTGCCAGCAACTCACAGGGAGTAGGTTCACCCCTCCACTTT
v_call: TRBV19; d_call: TRBD1; clone_size: -; j_call: TRBJ1-1; cdr3_aa: CASSHRGLNTEAFF; cdr3_nt: TGTGCCAGTAGTCACAGGGGGCTGAACACTGAAGCTTTCTTT